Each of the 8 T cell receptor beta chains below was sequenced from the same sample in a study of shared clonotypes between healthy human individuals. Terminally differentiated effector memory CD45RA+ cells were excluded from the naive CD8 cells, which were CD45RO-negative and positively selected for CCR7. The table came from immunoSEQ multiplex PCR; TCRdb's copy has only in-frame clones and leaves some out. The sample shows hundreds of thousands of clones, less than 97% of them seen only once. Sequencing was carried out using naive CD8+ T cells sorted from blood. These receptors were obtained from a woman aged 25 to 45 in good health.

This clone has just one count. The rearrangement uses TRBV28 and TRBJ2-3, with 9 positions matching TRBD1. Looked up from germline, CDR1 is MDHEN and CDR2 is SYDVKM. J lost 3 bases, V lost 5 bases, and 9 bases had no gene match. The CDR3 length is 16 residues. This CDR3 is CASSAQGARGTDTQYF. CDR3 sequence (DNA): TGTGCCAGCAGTGCACAGGGGGCTAGGGGAACAGATACGCAGTATTTT.

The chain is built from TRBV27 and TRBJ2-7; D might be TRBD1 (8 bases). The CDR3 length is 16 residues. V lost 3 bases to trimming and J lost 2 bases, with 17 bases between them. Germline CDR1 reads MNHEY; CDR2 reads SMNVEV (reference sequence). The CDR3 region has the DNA TGTGCCAGCAGTTTCAATAACAGGGGGGGAGCCTACGAGCAGTACTTC. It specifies CASSFNNRGGAYEQYF.

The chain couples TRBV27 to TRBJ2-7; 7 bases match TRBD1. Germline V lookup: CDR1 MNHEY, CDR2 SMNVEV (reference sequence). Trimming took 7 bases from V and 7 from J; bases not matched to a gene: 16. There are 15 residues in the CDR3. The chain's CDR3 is CASMDSTGLTREQYF. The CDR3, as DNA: TGTGCCAGCATGGATTCGACAGGGTTAACGCGGGAGCAGTACTTC.

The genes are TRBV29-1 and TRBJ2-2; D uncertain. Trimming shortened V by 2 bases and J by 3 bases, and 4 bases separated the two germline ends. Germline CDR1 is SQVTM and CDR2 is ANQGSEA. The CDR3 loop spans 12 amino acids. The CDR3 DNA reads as TGCAGCGTTGAACGGTACACCGGGGAGCTGTTTTTT. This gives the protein CSVERYTGELFF.

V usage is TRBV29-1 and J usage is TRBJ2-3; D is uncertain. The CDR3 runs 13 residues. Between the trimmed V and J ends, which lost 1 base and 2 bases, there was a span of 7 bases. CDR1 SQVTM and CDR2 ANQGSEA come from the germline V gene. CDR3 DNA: TGCAGCGTTGAAGTTCGGCTCACAGATACGCAGTATTTT. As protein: CSVEVRLTDTQYF.

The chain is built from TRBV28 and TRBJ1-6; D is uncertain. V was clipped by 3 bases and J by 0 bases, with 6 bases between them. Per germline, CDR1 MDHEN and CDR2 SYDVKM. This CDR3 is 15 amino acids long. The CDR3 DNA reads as TGTGCCAGCAGTTTTATGTTCTCCTATAATTCACCCCTCCACTTT. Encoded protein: CASSFMFSYNSPLHF.

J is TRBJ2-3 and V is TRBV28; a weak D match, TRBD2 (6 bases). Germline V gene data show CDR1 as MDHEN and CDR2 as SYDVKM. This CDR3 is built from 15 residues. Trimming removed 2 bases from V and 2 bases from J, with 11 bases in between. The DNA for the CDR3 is TGTGCCAGCAGTTTAACTAGCTTCGTCACAGATACGCAGTATTTT. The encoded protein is CASSLTSFVTDTQYF.

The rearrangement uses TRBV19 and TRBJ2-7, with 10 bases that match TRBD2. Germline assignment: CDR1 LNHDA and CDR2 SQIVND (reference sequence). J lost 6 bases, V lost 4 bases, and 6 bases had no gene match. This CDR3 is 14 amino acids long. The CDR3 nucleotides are TGTGCCAGTAGTACTAGCGGGAGTTCTTCCGAGCAGTACTTC. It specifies CASSTSGSSSEQYF. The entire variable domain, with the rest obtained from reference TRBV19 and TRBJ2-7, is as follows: DGGITQSPKYLFRKEGQNVTLSCEQNLNHDAMYWYRQDPGQGLRLIYYSQIVNDFQKGDIAEGYSVSREKKESFPLTVTSAQKNPTAFYLCASSTSGSSSEQYFGPGTRLTVT.